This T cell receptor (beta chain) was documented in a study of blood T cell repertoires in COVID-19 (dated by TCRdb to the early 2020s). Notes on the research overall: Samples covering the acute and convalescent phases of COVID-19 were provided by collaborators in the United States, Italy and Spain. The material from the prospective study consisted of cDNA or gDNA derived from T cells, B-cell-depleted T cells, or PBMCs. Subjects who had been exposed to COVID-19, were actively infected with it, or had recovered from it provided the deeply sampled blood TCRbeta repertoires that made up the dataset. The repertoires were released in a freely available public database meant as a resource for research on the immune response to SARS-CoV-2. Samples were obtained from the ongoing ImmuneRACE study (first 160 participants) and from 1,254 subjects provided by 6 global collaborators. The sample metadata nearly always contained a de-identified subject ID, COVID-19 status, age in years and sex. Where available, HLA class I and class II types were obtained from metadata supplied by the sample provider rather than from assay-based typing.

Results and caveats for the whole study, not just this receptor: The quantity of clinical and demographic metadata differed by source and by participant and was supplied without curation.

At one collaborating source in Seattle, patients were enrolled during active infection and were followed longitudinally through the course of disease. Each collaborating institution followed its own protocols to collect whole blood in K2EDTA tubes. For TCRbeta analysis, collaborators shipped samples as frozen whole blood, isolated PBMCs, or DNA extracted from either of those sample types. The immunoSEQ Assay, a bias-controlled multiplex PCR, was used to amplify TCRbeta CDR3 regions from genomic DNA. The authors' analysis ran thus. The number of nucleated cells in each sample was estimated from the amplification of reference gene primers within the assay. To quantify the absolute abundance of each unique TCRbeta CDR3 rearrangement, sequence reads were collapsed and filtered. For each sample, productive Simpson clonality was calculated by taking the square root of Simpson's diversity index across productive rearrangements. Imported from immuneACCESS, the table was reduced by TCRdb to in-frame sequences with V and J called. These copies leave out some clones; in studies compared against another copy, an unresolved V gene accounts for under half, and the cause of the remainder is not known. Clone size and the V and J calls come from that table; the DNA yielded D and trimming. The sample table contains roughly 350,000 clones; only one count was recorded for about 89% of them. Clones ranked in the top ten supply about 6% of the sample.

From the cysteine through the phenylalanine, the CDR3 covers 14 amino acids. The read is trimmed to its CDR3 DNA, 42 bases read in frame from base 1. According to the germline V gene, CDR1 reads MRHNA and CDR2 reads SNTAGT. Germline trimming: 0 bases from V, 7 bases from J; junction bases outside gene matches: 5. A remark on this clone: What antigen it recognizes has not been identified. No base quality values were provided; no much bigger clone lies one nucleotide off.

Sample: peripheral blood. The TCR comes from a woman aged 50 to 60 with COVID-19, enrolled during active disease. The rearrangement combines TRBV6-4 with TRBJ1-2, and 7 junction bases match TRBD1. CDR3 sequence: CASSDSGDRAGYTF. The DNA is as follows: TGTGCCAGCAGTGACTCTGGTGACAGGGCTGGCTACACCTTC.